Listed here is a single T cell receptor (beta chain). The data stem from a study of cytomegalovirus exposure and HLA in healthy donors. The PCR employed 60 Vbeta primers together with 13 Jbeta primers. The repertoire was sequenced with immunoSEQ multiplex PCR; TCRdb's copy has only in-frame clones and lacks some. The sample shows 120,000 or so clones, around 75% of them seen only once. The sequence was collected from a woman aged 45-59 years in good health and CMV-seropositive. The sequencing input was PBMCs.

The DNA of the CDR3 is TGTGCCAGCAGTCGCGGATCTTACACTGAAGCTTTCTTT. Encoded protein: CASSRGSYTEAFF. The J gene is TRBJ1-1, the V gene TRBV6-5; D gene uncertain. The ends were cut back, 5 bases at V and 3 bases at J, with 10 bases in the middle. Germline CDR1 and CDR2: MNHEY and SVGAGI. The CDR3 runs to 13 residues.